Listed here are 7 T cell receptor beta chains from one sample, sequenced in a study of OX40 agonist ivuxolimab in advanced cancers. Sequencing used immunoSEQ multiplex PCR; TCRdb keeps in-frame clones, though not all of them. The sample lists tens of thousands of clones; more than 70% were seen once. This material consisted of CD4+ or CD8+ T cells sorted from blood, taken in a trial of the OX40 agonist ivuxolimab. The receptors shown here come from an adult with an advanced solid tumor such as melanoma, head and neck, liver or kidney cancer.

Note on this clone: At one boundary the junction diverges from the germline segment, which might be a read error. This sequence joins TRBV27 and TRBJ2-3, with D maybe TRBD2 (5 bases). The germline gives CDR1 MNHEY, CDR2 SMNVEV (reference sequence). The CDR3 covers 15 residues. Here the CDR3 reads CASGLSGVSTDTQYF. In nucleotides, the CDR3 is TGTGCCAGCGGTTTATCCGGGGTTAGCACAGATACGCAGTATTTT.

The V call is TRBV11-2, the J call TRBJ1-4; D gene ambiguous. V dropped 4 bases and J dropped 7 bases, with 10 bases sitting between them. The CDR3 spans 13 residues. Germline assignment: CDR1 SGHAT and CDR2 FQNNGV. The CDR3 region has the DNA TGTGCCAGCAGCTCCGGAGTGCGTGAAAAACTGTTTTTT. Its protein product is CASSSGVREKLFF. Using reference TRBV11-2 and TRBJ1-4 for the parts outside the CDR3, the full variable domain is EAGVAQSPRYKIIEKRQSVAFWCNPISGHATLYWYQQILGQGPKLLIQFQNNGVVDDSQLPKDRFSAERLKGVDSTLKIQPAKLEDSAVYLCASSSGVREKLFFGSGTQLSVL.

J is TRBJ2-6 and V is TRBV5-4; D unclear. V was pared by 4 bases and J by 2 bases, with 10 bases between. This CDR3 spans 15 amino acids. The V gene's germline CDR1 is SGHNT and CDR2 YYREEE (reference sequence). The CDR3 protein is CASSQARAGANVLTF. The CDR3 DNA sequence: TGTGCCAGCAGCCAAGCAAGGGCTGGGGCCAACGTCCTGACTTTC.

V is TRBV9 and J is TRBJ2-5; 8 bases agree with TRBD2. Germline V lookup: CDR1 SGDLS, CDR2 YYNGEE. With 0 bases clipped from V and 3 bases from J, the junction kept 7 bases outside the gene matches. This CDR3 contains 16 residues. The CDR3 bases are TGTGCCAGCAGCGTAGCCGCGGGGGGTAAAGAAGAGACCCAGTACTTC. Protein: CASSVAAGGKEETQYF. Supplemented by reference TRBV9 and TRBJ2-5, the full variable domain reads DSGVTQTPKHLITATGQRVTLRCSPRSGDLSVYWYQQSLDQGLQFLIQYYNGEERAKGNILERFSAQQFPDLHSELNLSSLELGDSALYFCASSVAAGGKEETQYFGPGTRLLVL.

The rearrangement joins TRBV6-1 to TRBJ1-2; TRBD1 agrees at 7 bases. Unmatched junction bases numbered 8, after V lost 6 bases and J lost 7 bases. The CDR3 covers 13 residues. Germline V gene data show CDR1 as MNHNS and CDR2 as SASEGT. This CDR3 reads CASSTDRVAGYTF. The DNA for the CDR3 is TGTGCCAGCAGCACCGACAGGGTCGCTGGCTACACCTTC.

This chain joins TRBV28 and TRBJ2-2; the D gene is possibly TRBD2 (5 bases). V lost 4 bases and J 6 bases, leaving 12 bases between the germline ends. The CDR3 is 14 amino acids. Germline V CDR1 and CDR2: MDHEN, SYDVKM. The CDR3 DNA follows: TGTGCCAGCAGTTCAACTAGTTCGGCCGGGGAGCTGTTTTTT. It yields the protein CASSSTSSAGELFF. Variable domain in full (rest from reference TRBV28 and TRBJ2-2): DVKVTQSSRYLVKRTGEKVFLECVQDMDHENMFWYRQDPGLGLRLIYFSYDVKMKEKGDIPEGYSVSREKKERFSLILESASTNQTSMYLCASSSTSSAGELFFGEGSRLTVL.

This chain links TRBV6-1 with TRBJ1-4, with D unresolved. The CDR3 sequence is 14 residues long. Deletions cut 0 bases from V and 4 bases from J, with 6 bases between. Looked up from germline, CDR1 is MNHNS and CDR2 is SASEGT. In nucleotides, the CDR3 is TGTGCCAGCAGTGAAGCTCGCGGTAATGAAAAACTGTTTTTT. This encodes CASSEARGNEKLFF.